This TCR beta chain was sequenced for a study of blood T cell repertoires in COVID-19. Some clones are missing from TCRdb's copy, which holds only in-frame ones; the method was immunoSEQ multiplex PCR. The sample records about 83,000 clones, approximately 86% being singletons. CDR1 and CDR2 (germline): SGHNT, YYREEE (reference sequence). The CDR3 has 20 amino acids. Deletions cut 2 bases from V and 0 bases from J, with 23 bases between. The genes are TRBV5-4 and TRBJ2-2; no definite D call. The sequence was obtained from a man older than 75 with active or convalescent COVID-19. Sequenced: peripheral blood. CDR3 DNA sequence: TGTGCCAGCAGCTTTAAGTGGAGAGCATACTCCCCCGCGAACACCGGGGAGCTGTTTTTT. Translating it yields CASSFKWRAYSPANTGELFF.